The 25 T cell receptor beta chains listed next were all sequenced from one sample in a study of blood T cell repertoires in COVID-19. This table comes from immunoSEQ multiplex PCR, and its TCRdb copy is limited to in-frame clones, with some not included. The table includes more than 110,000 clones, 88% detected once. Sequences were obtained from peripheral blood. These receptor sequences come from a man aged 45 to 65 with active or convalescent COVID-19.

The genes are TRBV6-5 and TRBJ2-7; no reliable D call. Germline CDR1 is MNHEY and CDR2 is SVGAGI. CDR3 length: 16 amino acids. Trimming took off 4 bases at V and 1 base at J, with 17 bases between the two ends. In DNA, the CDR3 is TGTGCCAGCAGTTCCCTCGGCAGACAAAATTCCTACGAGCAGTACTTC. Translation: CASSSLGRQNSYEQYF.

This clone has a handful of counts. The chain combines TRBV4-2 with TRBJ2-2, with a weak D call TRBD1 (6 bases). The CDR3 runs 16 residues. With 1 base removed from V and 8 bases from J, the gap between germline ends came to 17 bases. CDR1 and CDR2 from the germline V gene are LGHNA and YNFKEQ. The CDR3 reads CASSQALQGLFGELFF. The CDR3, as DNA: TGTGCCAGCAGCCAAGCTTTACAGGGCCTATTTGGGGAGCTGTTTTTT.

DNA for the CDR3: TGTGCCAGCAGCGTCATCCTAGGGCGGGAAACCCAAGAGACCCAGTACTTC. Its translation is CASSVILGRETQETQYF. The chain joins TRBV9 to TRBJ2-5; D is perhaps TRBD2 (6 bases). V dropped 2 bases and J dropped 1 base, with 18 bases sitting between them. The CDR3 totals 17 residues. The germline V gene encodes CDR1 SGDLS and CDR2 YYNGEE.

This clone was observed a single time. The germline gene is not matched at one end of the junction; a read error may be the cause. CDR3 nucleotides: TGTGCTAGCAGCTTAGCGGGAGGACGCACAGATACGCAGTATTTT. Translation: CASSLAGGRTDTQYF. The chain couples TRBV7-7 to TRBJ2-3; 10 bases line up with TRBD2. This CDR3 spans 15 amino acids. In germline, CDR1 is SSHAT, CDR2 FNYEAQ (reference sequence).

This sequence joins TRBV28 and TRBJ1-5; 10 bases are shared with TRBD1. V dropped 5 bases and J dropped 0; count of bases not matched to a gene: 13. The CDR3 covers 19 residues. The germline V gene encodes CDR1 MDHEN and CDR2 SYDVKM. The DNA of the CDR3 is TGTGCCAGCAGTCCATGGAGTTATAGGGACAGGGGTAGCAATCAGCCCCAGCATTTT. Protein sequence: CASSPWSYRDRGSNQPQHF.

The J gene is TRBJ2-7, the V gene TRBV28; 9 nucleotides agree with TRBD2. After removal of 7 bases from V and 5 bases from J, the junction contained 12 bases not matched to a gene. From germline, CDR1 is MDHEN and CDR2 SYDVKM. This CDR3 has 15 amino acids. The CDR3 coding sequence is TGTGCCAGCATCGGATTTGCGGGAGGGAACCACGAGCAGTACTTC. Its protein product is CASIGFAGGNHEQYF.

CDR3 DNA: TGTGCCAGCAGCAAAGCAGAACAGGGACTAGCGGGAGGTGCCAAAAACATTCAGTACTTC. Translated, it gives CASSKAEQGLAGGAKNIQYF. The chain is built from TRBV21-1 and TRBJ2-4; TRBD2 is taken as the D call from the table, unchecked against the DNA. TRBV21-1 is marked as a pseudogene. This CDR3 comprises 20 residues.

This clone was seen just once. The chain joins TRBV5-6 to TRBJ1-3; D is perhaps TRBD1 (5 bases). Germline CDR1 SGHDT, CDR2 YYEEEE. The V end was cut by 3 bases, the J end by 2 bases, with 15 bases between. The CDR3 runs to 16 residues. The CDR3 nucleotides are TGTGCCAGCAGCTCGGGGAGGGGACTGACTGGAAACACCATATATTTT. Its protein product is CASSSGRGLTGNTIYF.

The CDR3 is CASSLRGNTGELFF. DNA for the CDR3: TGTGCCAGCAGCTTAAGGGGGAACACCGGGGAGCTGTTTTTT. The chain couples TRBV7-9 to TRBJ2-2, with D maybe TRBD1 (5 bases). CDR3 size: 14 residues. Trimming stripped 2 bases from V and 1 base from J, with 5 bases between. Germline CDR1 SEHNR, CDR2 FQNEAQ (reference sequence).

This clone was counted only a few times. V is TRBV19 and J is TRBJ2-7, with 7 positions matching TRBD2. Germline V gene sequence: CDR1 LNHDA, CDR2 SQIVND (reference sequence). V shed 3 bases and J 3 bases; nucleotides not matched to a gene: 5. This CDR3 has 14 residues. CDR3 sequence reads: CASSMGLPIYEQYF. As DNA, the CDR3 is TGTGCCAGTAGTATGGGACTACCTATCTACGAGCAGTACTTC.

The chain's CDR3 is CATSGSQGHNGLLTF. The CDR3 region has the DNA TGTGCCACCAGTGGATCGCAGGGACATAATGGGCTTTTAACCTTC. The chain links TRBV24-1 to TRBJ1-2, with D perhaps TRBD1 (6 bases). CDR3 length: 15 amino acids. The germline V gene has CDR1 KGHDR and CDR2 SFDVKD. V was shortened by 5 bases and J by 14 bases, with 26 bases between the two germline ends.

The J gene is TRBJ2-1, the V gene TRBV5-8; 11 bases match TRBD1. J gave up 8 bases and V 0 bases, and 7 bases lay outside the gene matches. The CDR3 is 16 residues long. Germline V CDR1 and CDR2: SGHTS, YDEGEE. Written as DNA, the CDR3 is TGTGCCAGCAGCTTGGCGGGGACAGGGGGTTCATATGAGCAGTTCTTC. Its translation is CASSLAGTGGSYEQFF.

The chain has TRBV29-1 and TRBJ1-3; possible D gene TRBD1, 6 bases. The CDR3 covers 13 residues. Trimming stripped 4 bases from V and 8 bases from J, with 15 bases between. Germline values: CDR1 SQVTM, CDR2 ANQGSEA. CDR3 protein: CSVALYREDTIYF. The CDR3 nucleotides are TGCAGCGTTGCGTTATACAGGGAAGACACCATATATTTT.

The rearrangement joins TRBV5-1 to TRBJ2-7; 7 nucleotides agree with TRBD2. V gave up 4 bases and J gave up 0 bases; unmatched junction bases: 7. CDR3 length equals 15 residues. In germline, CDR1 is SGHRS, CDR2 YFSETQ. The CDR3 loop is CASSGGGSRSYEQYF. CDR3 sequence (DNA): TGCGCCAGCAGCGGTGGCGGGAGCCGCTCCTACGAGCAGTACTTC.

This chain uses TRBV4-2 with TRBJ2-2, with 7 nucleotides matching TRBD1. The V gene's germline CDR1 is LGHNA and CDR2 YNFKEQ. This CDR3 is built from 17 residues. Trimming removed 1 base from V and 2 bases from J; junction bases left unmatched: 7. In DNA, the CDR3 is TGTGCCAGCAGCCAAGTTCGAGGGGGCAGAAACACCGGGGAGCTGTTTTTT. Its protein product is CASSQVRGGRNTGELFF.

The chain couples TRBV29-1 to TRBJ1-2; 9 bases fit TRBD1. Germline loops: CDR1 SQVTM, CDR2 ANQGSEA. The CDR3 length is 13 residues. V was clipped by 4 bases and J by 6 bases; unmatched bases: 6. The CDR3 sequence: CSVGTGVSNGYTF. CDR3 DNA sequence: TGCAGCGTTGGGACAGGGGTTTCAAATGGCTACACCTTC.

The J gene is TRBJ1-3, the V gene TRBV9; 8 nucleotides agree with TRBD1. The length of the CDR3 is 16 residues. Germline V lookup: CDR1 SGDLS, CDR2 YYNGEE. V shed 4 bases and J 0 bases; nucleotides not matched to a gene: 6. The CDR3 region is CASSPRDRYSGNTIYF. In DNA, the CDR3 is TGTGCCAGCAGCCCCCGGGACAGGTACTCTGGAAACACCATATATTTT.

The rearrangement joins TRBV11-2 to TRBJ2-5; TRBD2 matches at 9 bases. CDR1 is SGHAT and CDR2 is FQNNGV in the germline V gene. V lost 0 bases to trimming and J lost 5 bases; unmatched junction nucleotides: 4. The CDR3 is made up of 15 amino acids. Written as DNA, the CDR3 is TGTGCCAGCAGCTTAGATGCGGGAGGGCGCGAGACCCAGTACTTC. Translated, it gives CASSLDAGGRETQYF. Drawing the rest from reference TRBV11-2 and TRBJ2-5, the complete variable domain is EAGVAQSPRYKIIEKRQSVAFWCNPISGHATLYWYQQILGQGPKLLIQFQNNGVVDDSQLPKDRFSAERLKGVDSTLKIQPAKLEDSAVYLCASSLDAGGRETQYFGPGTRLLVL.

CDR3 nucleotides: TGCAGTGCTAGTCGAGGGCTCCGATATGGCTACACCTTC. It yields the protein CSASRGLRYGYTF. The V gene is TRBV20-1, the J gene TRBJ1-2; D remains unclear. Looked up from germline, CDR1 is DFQATT and CDR2 is SNEGSKA (reference sequence). The CDR3 is 13 amino acids. The V and J ends lost 3 bases and 5 bases respectively, with 13 bases between them.

The chain is built from TRBV28 and TRBJ2-7, with 8 bases fitting TRBD1. The CDR3 has 14 amino acids. The germline gives CDR1 MDHEN, CDR2 SYDVKM. V lost 2 bases and J lost 6; bases outside the gene matches: 6. Here the CDR3 reads CASSLGRTGREQYF. CDR3 bases: TGTGCCAGCAGTTTAGGGAGGACAGGGCGCGAGCAGTACTTC. Looking up the rest from reference TRBV28 and TRBJ2-7 gives the full variable domain: DVKVTQSSRYLVKRTGEKVFLECVQDMDHENMFWYRQDPGLGLRLIYFSYDVKMKEKGDIPEGYSVSREKKERFSLILESASTNQTSMYLCASSLGRTGREQYFGPGTRLTVT.

The CDR3 sequence is CASSYLGGEKLFF. CDR3 in DNA: TGTGCCAGCAGTTACCTTGGGGGGGAAAAACTGTTTTTT. This chain links TRBV6-6 with TRBJ1-4; perhaps TRBD1 as D (5 bases). This CDR3 has 13 residues. The ends were cut back, 2 bases at V and 8 bases at J, with 9 bases in the middle. Germline-derived CDR1 and CDR2 are MNHNY and SVGAGI (reference sequence).

The CDR3 sequence is CASRGNQGGNTIYF. The CDR3 DNA reads as TGCGCCAGCAGGGGAAACCAGGGAGGAAACACCATATATTTT. The chain couples TRBV5-1 to TRBJ1-3; TRBD1 might be the D (5 bases). V lost 5 bases, J lost 4 bases, and 13 bases lay in between. Germline V lookup: CDR1 SGHRS, CDR2 YFSETQ. The CDR3 is 14 residues long.

The chain uses TRBV5-8 and TRBJ2-7, with D perhaps TRBD2 (6 bases). Per the germline V gene, CDR1 is SGHTS and CDR2 is YDEGEE. The V end lost 4 bases, the J end lost 3 bases, and 8 bases lay between the germline ends. CDR3 length: 12 amino acids. The CDR3 loop is CASSRGNYEQYF. In DNA form, the CDR3 reads TGTGCCAGCAGCCGCGGGAACTACGAGCAGTACTTC.

The J gene is TRBJ2-7, the V gene TRBV7-9; 12 nucleotides agree with TRBD2. Losses at the gene ends were 1 base for V and 3 bases for J; bases not matched to a gene: 4. Germline loops: CDR1 SEHNR, CDR2 FQNEAQ (reference sequence). The CDR3 runs to 16 residues. The CDR3, as DNA: TGTGCCAGCAGCTTAGTTTTGACTAGCGGGAGCTACGAGCAGTACTTC. Protein: CASSLVLTSGSYEQYF.

The CDR3: CASRFGLAKETQYF. CDR3 nucleotides: TGCGCCAGCAGGTTTGGACTAGCAAAAGAGACCCAGTACTTC. The rearrangement joins TRBV23-1 to TRBJ2-5, with 8 bases identical to TRBD2. TRBV23-1 is an ORF, and what it does is uncertain. V lost 6 bases and J lost 3; bases outside the gene matches: 6. The CDR3 contains 14 residues.